This TCR beta chain was recorded in a study of T cell responses to AZD1222 COVID-19 vaccine (dated by TCRdb to 2020 to 2022). Broadly, across the study: A total of 233 trial participants underwent TCR sequencing, of whom around 200 received two doses of AZD1222 and some 25 received two doses of the MenACWY control vaccine. Trial participants were enrolled into age subgroups of 18-55, 56-69 and 70-plus years, which contained about 150, 27 and 61 TCR-sequenced participants, respectively.

The CDR3 regions of human TCRbeta chains were subjected to immunosequencing. Concerning the study's data processing: Repertoire TCRs were checked for matches against a reference library of SARS-CoV-2-specific TCRs that had been generated using the MIRA antigen-specificity platform. Breadth was defined as the fraction of unique TCRs that were SARS-CoV-2-associated. Depth was defined as the fraction of total T cells that were SARS-CoV-2-associated. Using the MIRA data, every spike-specific TCR was mapped to the spike region that the TCR reacted to and assigned to either a CD4 or a CD8 class. Log10-transformed breadth and depth values were compared by one-way ANOVA with Sidak's multiple comparisons tests. What TCRdb holds here is the immuneACCESS table cut down to in-frame rearrangements. Part of the clones is not present; checked against another copy, under half of the missing clones reflect an unresolved V gene, and the others are unexplained. The V and J calls and clone size come from that table; D and trimming were worked out from the DNA. The sample table holds some 130,000 clones, of which approximately 95% were seen once. 6% to 7.5% of the sample comes from the top ten.

The time point label of this sample denotes: about 28 days (+/-7) after the second vaccine dose. Because spike-specific TCR depth and breadth did not differ between the two schedules, AZD1222 recipients who got a second dose at roughly 4 weeks were pooled with those who got a second dose at roughly 12 weeks. Samples from vaccinated people were obtained from the UK trials COV001 and COV002, which included a single-blind randomized controlled phase 2/3 trial of AZD1222 (ChAdOx1 nCoV-19) in healthy adults. Trial participant PBMC samples were collected at day 0 and day 28 after the second dose for TCRbeta chain sequencing. The CDR3 goes from the cysteine to the phenylalanine over 17 residues. Only the CDR3 region is kept as DNA, spanning 51 bases read in frame from base 1. At the junction V is shortened by 0 bases and J by 2 bases, with 14 bases in between. Per the germline V gene, MGHRA is the CDR1 and YSYEKL is the CDR2.

Results and caveats for the whole study, not just this receptor: Nearly half of unique spike-specific TCRs reportedly recognized epitopes outside regions mutated in the B.1.351 and B.1.1.7 variants. Participants were mostly white British, with more females than males. The authors suggested clonal diversity may have been underestimated. Spike-specific TCR breadth and depth rose significantly after two AZD1222 doses compared with day 0 and with MenACWY recipients. Conclusions about previously exposed vaccinees are limited, since just five or six AZD1222 recipients were seropositive for SARS-CoV-2 at baseline. In the small 56-69-year group, the increase in depth fell short of significance, most likely because of low power. Because no samples from the day 14 peak response were available, repertoires could be characterized only after the peak T cell response. The whole spike protein was spanned by vaccine-associated CD4 TCRs, and dominant responses were seen in regions 160-218 and 743-854.

Concerning this clone: No cognate antigen has been identified for it. Within one base of it there is no much larger clone, and no base qualities were kept.

The receptor chain draws on TRBV4-1 and TRBJ2-1; the D segment could be TRBD2, given 5 matching bases. Here the sequenced sample was peripheral blood, taken 28 days after the second AZD1222 dose. The TCR originated in an adult who received the AZD1222 COVID-19 vaccine. The CDR3: CASSQEGGNPTYNEQFF. The sequenced DNA is TGCGCCAGCAGCCAAGAAGGAGGTAATCCCACCTACAATGAGCAGTTCTTC.